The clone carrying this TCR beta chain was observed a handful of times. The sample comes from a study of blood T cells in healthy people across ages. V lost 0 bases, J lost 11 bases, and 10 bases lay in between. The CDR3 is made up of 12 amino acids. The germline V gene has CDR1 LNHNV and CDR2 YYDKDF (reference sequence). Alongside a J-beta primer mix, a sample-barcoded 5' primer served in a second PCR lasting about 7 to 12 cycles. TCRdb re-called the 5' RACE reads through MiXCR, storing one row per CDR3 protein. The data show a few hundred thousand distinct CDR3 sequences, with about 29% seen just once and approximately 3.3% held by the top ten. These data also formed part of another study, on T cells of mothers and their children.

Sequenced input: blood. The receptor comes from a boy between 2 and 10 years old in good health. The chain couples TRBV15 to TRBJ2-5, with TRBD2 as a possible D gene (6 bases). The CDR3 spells CATSRDGTLQYF. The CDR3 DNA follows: TGTGCCACCAGCAGAGATGGGACTTTGCAGTACTTC.